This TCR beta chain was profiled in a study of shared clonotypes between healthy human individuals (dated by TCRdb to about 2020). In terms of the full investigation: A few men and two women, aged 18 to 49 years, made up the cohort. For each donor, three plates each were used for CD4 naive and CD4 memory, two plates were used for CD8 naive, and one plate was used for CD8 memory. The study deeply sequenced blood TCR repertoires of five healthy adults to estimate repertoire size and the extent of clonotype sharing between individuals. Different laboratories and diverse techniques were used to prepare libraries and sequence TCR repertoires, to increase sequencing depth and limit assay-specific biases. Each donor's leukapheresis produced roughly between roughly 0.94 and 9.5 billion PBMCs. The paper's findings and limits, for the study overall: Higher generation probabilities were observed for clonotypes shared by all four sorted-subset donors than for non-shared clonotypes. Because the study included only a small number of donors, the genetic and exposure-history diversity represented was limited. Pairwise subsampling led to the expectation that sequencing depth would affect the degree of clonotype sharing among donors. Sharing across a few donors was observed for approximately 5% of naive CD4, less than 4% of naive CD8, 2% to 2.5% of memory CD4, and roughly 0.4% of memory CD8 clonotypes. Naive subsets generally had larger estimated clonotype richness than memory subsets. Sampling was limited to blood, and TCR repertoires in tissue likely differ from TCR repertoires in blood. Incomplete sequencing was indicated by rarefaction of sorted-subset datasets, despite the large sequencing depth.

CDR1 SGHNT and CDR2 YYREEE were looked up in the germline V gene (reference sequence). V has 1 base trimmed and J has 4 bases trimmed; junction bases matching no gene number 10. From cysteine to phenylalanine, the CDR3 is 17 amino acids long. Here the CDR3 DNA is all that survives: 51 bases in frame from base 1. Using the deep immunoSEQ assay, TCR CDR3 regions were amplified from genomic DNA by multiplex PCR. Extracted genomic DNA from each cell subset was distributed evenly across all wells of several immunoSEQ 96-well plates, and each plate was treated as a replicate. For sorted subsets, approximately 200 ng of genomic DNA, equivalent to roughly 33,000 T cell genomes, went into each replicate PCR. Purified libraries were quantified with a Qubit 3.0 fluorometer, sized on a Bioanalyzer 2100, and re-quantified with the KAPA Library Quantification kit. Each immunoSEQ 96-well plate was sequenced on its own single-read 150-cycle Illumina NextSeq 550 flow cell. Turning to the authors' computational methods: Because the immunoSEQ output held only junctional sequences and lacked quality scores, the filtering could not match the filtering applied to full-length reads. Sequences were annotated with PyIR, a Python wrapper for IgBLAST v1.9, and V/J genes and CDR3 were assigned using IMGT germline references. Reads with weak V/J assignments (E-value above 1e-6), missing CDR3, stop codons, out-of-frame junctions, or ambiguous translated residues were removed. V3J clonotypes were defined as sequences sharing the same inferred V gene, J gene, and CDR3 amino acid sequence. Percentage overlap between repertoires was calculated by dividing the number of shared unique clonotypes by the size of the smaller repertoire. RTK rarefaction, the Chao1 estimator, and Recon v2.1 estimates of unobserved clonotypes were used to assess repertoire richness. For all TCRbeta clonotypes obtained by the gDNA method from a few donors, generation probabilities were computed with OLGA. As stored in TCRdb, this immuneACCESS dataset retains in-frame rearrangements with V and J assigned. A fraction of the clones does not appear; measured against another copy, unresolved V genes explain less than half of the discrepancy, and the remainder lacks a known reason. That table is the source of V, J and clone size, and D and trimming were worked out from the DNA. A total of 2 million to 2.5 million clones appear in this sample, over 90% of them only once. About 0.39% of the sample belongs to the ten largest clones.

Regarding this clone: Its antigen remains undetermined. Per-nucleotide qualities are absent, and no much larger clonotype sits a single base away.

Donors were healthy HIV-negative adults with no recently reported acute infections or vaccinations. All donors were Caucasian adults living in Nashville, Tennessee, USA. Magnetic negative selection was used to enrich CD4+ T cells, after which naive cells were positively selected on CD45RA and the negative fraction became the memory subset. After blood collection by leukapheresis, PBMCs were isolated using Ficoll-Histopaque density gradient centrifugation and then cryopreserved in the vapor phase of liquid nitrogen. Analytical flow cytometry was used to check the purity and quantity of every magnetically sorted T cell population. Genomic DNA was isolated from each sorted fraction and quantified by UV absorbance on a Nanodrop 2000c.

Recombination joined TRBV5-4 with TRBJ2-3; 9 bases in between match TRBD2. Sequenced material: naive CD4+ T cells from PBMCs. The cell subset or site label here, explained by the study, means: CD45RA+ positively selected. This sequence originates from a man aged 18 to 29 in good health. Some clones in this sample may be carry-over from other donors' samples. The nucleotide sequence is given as TGTGCCAGCAGCTTGCCTAGCGGGATGGGGATTTCAGATACGCAGTATTTT. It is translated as CASSLPSGMGISDTQYF.